These 23 T cell receptor beta chains came from one sample sequenced in a study of shared clonotypes between healthy human individuals (dated by TCRdb to 2018 to 2020). Library creation used the immunoSEQ multiplex PCR assay. TCRdb limited this immuneACCESS table to in-frame rearrangements with V and J called. A share of clones is missing; checked studies link under half to unresolved V genes, and the rest is unexplained. A total of 2 million to 2.5 million clones appear in this sample, 85% to 95% of them only once. More than 0.35% of the sample comes from the top ten. Source material: naive CD4+ T cells from PBMCs. The cell subset or site label on this specimen signifies: CD45RA+ positively selected. The receptors were gathered from a young man in good health. Some clones in this sample may be carry-over from other donors' samples.

The chain links TRBV15 to TRBJ1-3; D unclear. The CDR3 covers 17 residues. Germline V lookup: CDR1 LNHNV, CDR2 YYDKDF (reference sequence). Deletions cut 1 base from V and 4 bases from J, with 17 bases between. CDR3 in amino acids: CATSRAGSGMPGNTIYF. The DNA of the CDR3 is TGTGCCACCAGCAGAGCTGGCAGTGGCATGCCAGGAAACACCATATATTTT.

The gene calls are TRBV30 and TRBJ2-7; possibly TRBD2 for D (7 bases). Germline values: CDR1 GTSNPN, CDR2 SVGIG (reference sequence). Trimming stripped 0 bases from V and 2 bases from J, with 11 bases between. The CDR3 loop spans 14 amino acids. Here the CDR3 DNA reads TGTGCCTGGAGTGTCAAGGGGGGGGCCTACGAGCAGTACTTC. As protein: CAWSVKGGAYEQYF. The whole variable domain, filled in from reference TRBV30 and TRBJ2-7, reads SQTIHQWPATLVQPVGSPLSLECTVEGTSNPNLYWYRQAAGRGLQLLFYSVGIGQISSEVPQNLSASRPQDRQFILSSKKLLLSDSGFYLCAWSVKGGAYEQYFGPGTRLTVT.

This chain joins TRBV28 and TRBJ2-5; D possibly uses TRBD1 or TRBD2 (6 bases each). Germline V CDR1 and CDR2: MDHEN, SYDVKM. The V gene lost 6 bases and the J gene lost 4 bases, with 15 bases spanning the gap. The CDR3 extends over 14 amino acids. The CDR3 is CASRPWGARETQYF. The CDR3 nucleotides read TGTGCCAGCAGACCCTGGGGGGCCCGAGAGACCCAGTACTTC.

This clone appeared once. The J gene is TRBJ2-5, the V gene TRBV5-1, with D unclear. The closer fit of TRBJ2-7 to the DNA end suggests the J call may be wrong. CDR1 is SGHRS, CDR2 YFSETQ, per germline. This CDR3 has 13 residues. CDR3 nucleotide sequence: TGCGCCAGCAGCCCCCTCATTGGGTACGAGCAGTACTTC. Amino acids: CASSPLIGYEQYF.

V usage is TRBV5-4 and J usage is TRBJ2-3, with TRBD1 identical over 7 bases. The CDR3 has 15 amino acids. V lost 0 bases to trimming and J lost 0 bases; unmatched junction nucleotides: 1. The germline CDR1 and CDR2 sequences are SGHNT and YYREEE (reference sequence). The CDR3 here is CASSLAGQSTDTQYF. DNA of the CDR3: TGTGCCAGCAGCTTGGCGGGACAGAGCACAGATACGCAGTATTTT.

The chain employs TRBV6-1 and TRBJ2-7; TRBD2 matches 12 bases. Germline V gives CDR1 MNHNS, CDR2 SASEGT. The CDR3 loop spans 14 amino acids. V shed 7 bases, J shed 4 bases, and the junction held 5 bases outside the gene matches. CDR3 protein: CASILAGGRYEQYF. The CDR3 DNA follows: TGTGCCAGCATCCTAGCGGGAGGGAGATACGAGCAGTACTTC.

This clone occurred once. The chain carries TRBV6-5 and TRBJ2-1, with D tentatively TRBD2 (5 bases). CDR1 is MNHEY, CDR2 SVGAGI, per germline. The length of the CDR3 is 14 residues. V shed 2 bases and J shed 10 bases, with 15 bases lying between them. This CDR3 reads CASSYAPRGVEQFF. CDR3 DNA sequence: TGTGCCAGCAGTTACGCCCCCCGGGGAGTAGAGCAGTTCTTC.

V and J are TRBV5-1 and TRBJ2-7, with D possibly matching TRBD1 (6 bases). This CDR3 region has 15 residues. Germline V gene data show CDR1 as SGHRS and CDR2 as YFSETQ. V was trimmed by 4 bases and J by 2 bases, leaving 16 bases between them. The CDR3 loop is CASSQQVQGTYEQYF. The DNA of the CDR3 is TGCGCCAGCAGCCAGCAGGTACAGGGAACCTACGAGCAGTACTTC.

This chain links TRBV5-1 with TRBJ2-1, with D hard to call. Germline CDR1 SGHRS, CDR2 YFSETQ. Trimming left V 0 bases short and J 0 bases short, with 10 bases between. The CDR3 is 16 residues long. The CDR3 sequence is CASSLGTMSSYNEQFF. The CDR3 DNA is TGCGCCAGCAGCTTGGGCACAATGAGCTCCTACAATGAGCAGTTCTTC.

This chain uses TRBV30 with TRBJ2-7; 12 bases fit TRBD2. CDR1 GTSNPN and CDR2 SVGIG come from the germline V gene (reference sequence). The CDR3 runs 15 residues. V lost 0 bases to trimming and J lost 2 bases; unmatched junction nucleotides: 2. The CDR3 DNA follows: TGTGCCTGGAGTGTCTCTAGCGGGAGGGCCTACGAGCAGTACTTC. Protein sequence: CAWSVSSGRAYEQYF.

The rearrangement uses TRBV15 and TRBJ1-4; D ambiguous. The CDR3 length is 17 residues. Germline CDR1 reads LNHNV; CDR2 reads YYDKDF (reference sequence). Trimming took off 5 bases at V and 4 bases at J, with 20 bases between the two ends. CDR3 nucleotide sequence: TGTGCCACCAGCCCCCGTAATGACCAGGCCTATAATGAAAAACTGTTTTTT. It yields the protein CATSPRNDQAYNEKLFF.

The chain combines TRBV5-1 with TRBJ2-5; either TRBD1 or TRBD2 may fit D (6 bases each). The germline gives CDR1 SGHRS, CDR2 YFSETQ. Between the trimmed V and J ends, which lost 2 bases and 5 bases, there was a span of 10 bases. The CDR3 length is 13 residues. CDR3 loop: CASSFRRGETQYF. DNA for the CDR3: TGCGCCAGCAGCTTTCGGAGGGGGGAGACCCAGTACTTC. The complete variable domain, with remaining parts taken from reference TRBV5-1 and TRBJ2-5, reads KAGVTQTPRYLIKTRGQQVTLSCSPISGHRSVSWYQQTPGQGLQFLFEYFSETQRNKGNFPGRFSGRQFSNSRSEMNVSTLELGDSALYLCASSFRRGETQYFGPGTRLLVL.

The chain uses TRBV27 and TRBJ1-2, with unresolved D. Trimming pared 7 bases from V and 7 bases from J, leaving 10 bases between. Per the germline V gene, CDR1 is MNHEY and CDR2 is SMNVEV (reference sequence). The CDR3 consists of 11 residues. This chain's CDR3 is CASKDNGGYTF. In nucleotides, the CDR3 is TGTGCCAGCAAAGATAACGGTGGCTACACCTTC.

This clone has just a few counts. CDR3 sequence reads: CASSLGRFTMNTEAFF. DNA of the CDR3: TGTGCCAGCAGCTTGGGGCGTTTCACCATGAACACTGAAGCTTTCTTT. The chain joins TRBV5-4 to TRBJ1-1; no definite D call. Germline V CDR1 and CDR2: SGHNT, YYREEE (reference sequence). The CDR3 extends over 16 amino acids. V was cut by 0 bases and J by 0 bases, with 12 bases left in between.

This chain links TRBV5-4 with TRBJ1-4; D gene uncertain. Trimming pared 0 bases from V and 5 bases from J, leaving 14 bases between. The germline CDR1 and CDR2 sequences are SGHNT and YYREEE (reference sequence). The CDR3 is 16 residues long. CDR3 protein: CASSLGIQAANEKLFF. The CDR3 bases are TGTGCCAGCAGCTTGGGGATTCAGGCTGCAAATGAAAAACTGTTTTTT.

CDR3 in amino acids: CASSVGIPYEQYF. The CDR3 DNA reads as TGTGCCAGCAGTGTTGGAATACCCTACGAGCAGTACTTC. This rearrangement joins TRBV2 to TRBJ2-7, with D uncertain. Looked up from germline, CDR1 is SNHLY and CDR2 is FYNNEI. The CDR3 extends over 13 amino acids. V was pared by 4 bases and J by 2 bases, with 9 bases between.

The chain joins TRBV7-9 to TRBJ2-3; TRBD1 matches 10 bases. J lost 7 bases, V lost 3 bases, and 16 bases had no gene match. The CDR3 loop spans 18 amino acids. Looked up from germline, CDR1 is SEHNR and CDR2 is FQNEAQ (reference sequence). This CDR3 reads CASSFGTGDFIDLNTQYF. The CDR3 DNA is TGTGCCAGCAGCTTCGGGACAGGGGATTTTATTGATTTAAATACGCAGTATTTT.

This clone has more than one count but fewer than ten. This chain joins TRBV28 and TRBJ2-7; a weak D match, TRBD1 (5 bases). V lost 4 bases and J 5 bases, leaving 18 bases between the germline ends. This CDR3 is built from 15 residues. Germline CDR1 and CDR2: MDHEN and SYDVKM. This CDR3 reads CASSSPRQGRHEQYF. The CDR3 nucleotides read TGTGCCAGCAGTTCCCCGCGGCAGGGTCGGCACGAGCAGTACTTC.

This clone was recorded only once. The J gene is TRBJ2-5, the V gene TRBV27; 9 bases line up with TRBD2. The CDR3 is 17 amino acids. The germline CDR1 and CDR2 sequences are MNHEY and SMNVEV (reference sequence). The V and J ends lost 6 bases and 5 bases, in that order; junction bases with no gene match: 16. CDR3 protein: CASSRAGLAPGRETQYF. The CDR3 DNA reads as TGTGCCAGCAGCCGGGCTGGACTAGCGCCCGGGAGGGAGACCCAGTACTTC.

The rearrangement links TRBV7-9 to TRBJ2-2; 8 bases match TRBD1. V lost 4 bases to trimming and J lost 5 bases; unmatched junction nucleotides: 6. Looked up from germline, CDR1 is SEHNR and CDR2 is FQNEAQ (reference sequence). The CDR3 sequence is 15 residues long. This CDR3 reads CASSSPGGETGELFF. The CDR3 DNA reads TGTGCCAGCAGCTCCCCAGGGGGCGAGACCGGGGAGCTGTTTTTT. The full variable domain, rest sourced from reference TRBV7-9 and TRBJ2-2, is DTGVSQNPRHKITKRGQNVTFRCDPISEHNRLYWYRQTLGQGPEFLTYFQNEAQLEKSRLLSDRFSAERPKGSFSTLEIQRTEQGDSAMYLCASSSPGGETGELFFGEGSRLTVL.

The V and J genes are TRBV6-5 and TRBJ2-1, with D uncertain. This CDR3 has 15 residues. Trimming shortened V by 0 bases and J by 4 bases, and 10 bases separated the two germline ends. Germline V gene lookup returns CDR1 MNHEY and CDR2 SVGAGI. This CDR3 is CASSYSRNPYNEQFF. DNA for the CDR3: TGTGCCAGCAGTTACTCGAGGAACCCATACAATGAGCAGTTCTTC.

Turning to this clone: Other nucleotide sequences from this sample produce the same CDR3. The chain uses TRBV5-1 and TRBJ2-7; tentative D call: TRBD2 (6 bases). CDR1 and CDR2 (germline): SGHRS, YFSETQ. Trimming took off 0 bases at V and 7 bases at J, with 11 bases between the two ends. CDR3 length equals 13 residues. Written as DNA, the CDR3 is TGCGCCAGCAGCTTGGCCGCTGGAGGGGAGCAGTACTTC. It encodes CASSLAAGGEQYF.

The J gene is TRBJ1-5, the V gene TRBV7-9, with D perhaps matching TRBD1 (6 bases). The CDR3 spans 19 residues. Germline values: CDR1 SEHNR, CDR2 FQNEAQ (reference sequence). Trimming shortened V by 5 bases and J by 2 bases, and 25 bases separated the two germline ends. This CDR3 is CASSDEARGGAGGNQPQHF. The CDR3 DNA is TGTGCCAGCAGCGATGAGGCCCGAGGCGGGGCAGGGGGCAATCAGCCCCAGCATTTT.